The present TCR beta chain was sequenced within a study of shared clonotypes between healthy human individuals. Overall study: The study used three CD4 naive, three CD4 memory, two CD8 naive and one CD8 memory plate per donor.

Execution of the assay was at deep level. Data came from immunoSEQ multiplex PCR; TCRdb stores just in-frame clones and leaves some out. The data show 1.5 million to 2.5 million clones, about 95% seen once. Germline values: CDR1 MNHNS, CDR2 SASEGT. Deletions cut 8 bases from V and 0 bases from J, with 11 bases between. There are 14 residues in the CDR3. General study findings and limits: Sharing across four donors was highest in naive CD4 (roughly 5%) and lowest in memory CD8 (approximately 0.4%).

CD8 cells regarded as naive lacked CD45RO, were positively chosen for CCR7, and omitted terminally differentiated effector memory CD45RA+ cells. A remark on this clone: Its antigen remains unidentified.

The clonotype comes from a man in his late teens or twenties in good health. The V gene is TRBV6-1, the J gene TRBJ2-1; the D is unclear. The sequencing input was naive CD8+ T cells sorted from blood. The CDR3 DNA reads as TGTGCCAGCGGGTCACCAGGCTCCTACAATGAGCAGTTCTTC. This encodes CASGSPGSYNEQFF.